This T cell receptor (beta chain) originates from a study of blood T cell repertoires in COVID-19. Study in general: The samples span acute and convalescent COVID-19 from the United States, Italy and Spain. Sample material is recorded as cDNA or gDNA derived from T cells, B-cell-depleted T cells, or PBMCs.

This table comes from immunoSEQ multiplex PCR, and its TCRdb copy is limited to in-frame clones, with some not included. The table records some 100,000 clones, under 90% of them present only once. Germline lookup yields CDR1 KGHSH and CDR2 LQKENI. V gave up 3 bases and J gave up 0 bases, with 15 bases separating them. The CDR3 consists of 17 residues. The sequencing sample was made of peripheral blood. The TCR originated in a human donor in a cohort sampled during active COVID-19. The V gene is TRBV18, the J gene TRBJ1-3, with D possibly matching TRBD1 (6 bases). CDR3 coding DNA: TGTGCCAGCTCACCTCCGACGAGGGGGAGCTCTGGAAACACCATATATTTT. Residues: CASSPPTRGSSGNTIYF.